These 8 T cell receptor beta chains originate from one sample sequenced in a study of immune heterogeneity within non-small cell lung tumors. Multiplex PCR amplified TCR beta CDR3 with 32 V and 13 J primers. TCRdb redid the calling of the multiplex PCR reads with MiXCR, one entry per CDR3 protein. The sample has tens of thousands of distinct CDR3 sequences, 25% to 35% seen once. Genomic DNA from bulk tumor acted as the template, and about 570 ng was loaded per sample. Multiple biopsies spaced far apart were taken from each primary tumor during surgery. Newly diagnosed with untreated non-small cell lung cancer, the patients underwent curative surgery. Specimen: lung tumor tissue. These receptors were obtained from a middle-aged man with non-small cell lung cancer.

This clonotype occurred many times. The chain combines TRBV18 with TRBJ1-4; 7 bases fit TRBD1. The J segment lost 8 bases and the V segment lost 8 bases, leaving 8 bases of the junction unmatched. Germline loops: CDR1 KGHSH, CDR2 LQKENI. The CDR3 is made up of 13 amino acids. The CDR3 reads CASRDRVREKLFF. For the CDR3, the DNA is TGTGCCAGCCGAGACAGGGTCCGCGAAAAACTGTTTTTT.

This clonotype was recorded only once. Just one base apart from a much larger clone, this may be a read error. CDR3 region: CAISLVAGQQYF. The CDR3 bases are TGTGCCATCAGCCTTGTAGCGGGGCAGCAGTACTTC. The chain couples TRBV14 to TRBJ2-7; TRBD2 matches 8 bases. The CDR3 has 12 residues. The germline CDR1 and CDR2 sequences are SGHDN and FVKESK.

This clonotype appeared many times. The chain has TRBV9 and TRBJ2-3; 7 bases align to TRBD2. The V segment lost 7 bases and the J segment 4 bases; nucleotides outside the gene matches: 9. The CDR3 contains 14 residues. CDR1 is SGDLS and CDR2 is YYNGEE in the germline V gene. The CDR3 nucleotides read TGTGCCAGCCAACCTGGGGGAGGGGCAGATACGCAGTATTTT. Translated: CASQPGGGADTQYF.

This clonotype was detected only a few times. The chain combines TRBV4-3 with TRBJ2-1, with 7 bases lining up with TRBD2. With 0 bases clipped from V and 9 bases from J, the junction kept 8 bases outside the gene matches. This CDR3 contains 15 residues. The germline CDR1 and CDR2 sequences are LGHNA and YSLEER. CDR3 nucleotide sequence: TGCGCCAGCAGCCAAGAAAGCGGGATCCCCACTGAGCAGTTCTTC. This sequence encodes CASSQESGIPTEQFF.

Only a few counts were recorded for this clonotype. V gene TRBV18 combines with J gene TRBJ1-2; TRBD1 is a possible D gene (6 bases). CDR1 is KGHSH and CDR2 is LQKENI in the germline V gene. Trimming took 2 bases from V and 6 from J, leaving 10 bases between them. The CDR3 runs 13 residues. The CDR3 DNA sequence: TGTGCCAGCTCACCATCAGGGGATCATGGCTACACCTTC. As protein: CASSPSGDHGYTF.

This clonotype has at least ten counts. The V and J genes are TRBV30 and TRBJ2-2; 10 nucleotides align to TRBD2. This CDR3 contains 15 residues. V shed 3 bases and J 3 bases; nucleotides not matched to a gene: 4. The germline V gene has CDR1 GTSNPN and CDR2 SVGIG (reference sequence). The CDR3: CAWSSSGRDTGELFF. CDR3 coding DNA: TGTGCCTGGAGCTCTAGCGGGAGAGACACCGGGGAGCTGTTTTTT.

This clonotype was recorded a few times. This sequence joins TRBV5-8 and TRBJ1-5; the D is unclear. V was cut by 1 base and J by 5 bases, with 10 bases left in between. The CDR3 totals 14 residues. CDR1 is SGHTS and CDR2 is YDEGEE in the germline V gene. CDR3 loop: CASSLLERDQPQHF. CDR3 bases: TGTGCCAGCAGCTTGTTAGAGCGTGATCAGCCCCAGCATTTT.

By share, this clonotype ranks as medium-sized. The chain is built from TRBV18 and TRBJ1-1; the D is unclear. The CDR3 length is 15 residues. Germline V gene lookup returns CDR1 KGHSH and CDR2 LQKENI. V lost 0 bases to trimming and J lost 1 base, with 9 bases between them. CDR3: CASSPPFTGNTEAFF. CDR3 nucleotides: TGTGCCAGCTCACCACCCTTCACGGGGAACACTGAAGCTTTCTTT.